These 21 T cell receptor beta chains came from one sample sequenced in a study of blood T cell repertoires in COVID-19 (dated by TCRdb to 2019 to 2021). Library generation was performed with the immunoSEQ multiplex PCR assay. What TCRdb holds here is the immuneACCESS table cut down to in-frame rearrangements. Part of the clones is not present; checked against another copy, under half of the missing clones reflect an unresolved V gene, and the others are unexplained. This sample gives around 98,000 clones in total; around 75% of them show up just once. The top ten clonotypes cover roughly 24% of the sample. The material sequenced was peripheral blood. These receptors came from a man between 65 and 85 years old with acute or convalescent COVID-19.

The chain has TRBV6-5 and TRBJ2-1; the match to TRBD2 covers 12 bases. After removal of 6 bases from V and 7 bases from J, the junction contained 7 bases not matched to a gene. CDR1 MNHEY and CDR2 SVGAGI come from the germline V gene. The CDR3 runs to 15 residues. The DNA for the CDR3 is TGTGCCAGCAGCCGAGGACTAGCGGGAATTAATGAGCAGTTCTTC. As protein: CASSRGLAGINEQFF.

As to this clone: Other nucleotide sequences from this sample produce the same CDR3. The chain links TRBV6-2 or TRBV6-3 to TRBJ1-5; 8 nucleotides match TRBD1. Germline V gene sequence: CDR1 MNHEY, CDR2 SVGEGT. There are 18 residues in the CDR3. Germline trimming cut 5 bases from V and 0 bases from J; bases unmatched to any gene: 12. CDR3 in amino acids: CASSRPRDRPYSNQPQHF. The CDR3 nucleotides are TGTGCCAGCAGTCGCCCCCGGGACAGGCCATATAGCAATCAGCCCCAGCATTTT.

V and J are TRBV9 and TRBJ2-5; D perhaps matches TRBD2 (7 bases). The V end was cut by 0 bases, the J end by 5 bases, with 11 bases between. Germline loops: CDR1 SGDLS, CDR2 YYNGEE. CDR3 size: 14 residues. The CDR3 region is CASSVDGGAETQYF. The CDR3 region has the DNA TGTGCCAGCAGCGTAGATGGGGGGGCGGAGACCCAGTACTTC.

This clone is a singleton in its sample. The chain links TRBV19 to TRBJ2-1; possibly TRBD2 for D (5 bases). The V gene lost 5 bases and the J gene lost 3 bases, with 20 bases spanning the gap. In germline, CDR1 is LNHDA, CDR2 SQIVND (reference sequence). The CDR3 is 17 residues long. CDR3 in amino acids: CASSSTLAGGFYNEQFF. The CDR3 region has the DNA TGTGCCAGTAGTTCCACGCTAGCCGGAGGCTTCTACAATGAGCAGTTCTTC.

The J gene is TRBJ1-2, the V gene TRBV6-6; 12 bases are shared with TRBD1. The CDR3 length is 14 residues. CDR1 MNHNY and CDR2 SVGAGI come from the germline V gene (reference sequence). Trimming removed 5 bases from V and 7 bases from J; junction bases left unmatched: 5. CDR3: CASSKGQGAPGYTF. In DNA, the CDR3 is TGTGCCAGCAGTAAGGGACAGGGGGCGCCTGGCTACACCTTC.

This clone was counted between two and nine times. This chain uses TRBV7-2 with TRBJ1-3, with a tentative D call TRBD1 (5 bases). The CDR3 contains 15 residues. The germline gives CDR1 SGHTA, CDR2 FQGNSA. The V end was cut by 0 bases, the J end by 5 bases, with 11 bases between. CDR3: CASSLAADRRNTIYF. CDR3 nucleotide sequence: TGTGCCAGCAGCTTAGCGGCAGACAGACGAAACACCATATATTTT.

The CDR3 DNA sequence: TGTGCCAGCAGTGCAGCTAACTATGGCTACACCTTC. Translation gives CASSAANYGYTF. This chain uses TRBV4-2 with TRBJ1-2; D is unclear. V was pared by 6 bases and J by 0 bases, with 5 bases between. This CDR3 spans 12 amino acids. CDR1 LGHNA and CDR2 YNFKEQ come from the germline V gene.

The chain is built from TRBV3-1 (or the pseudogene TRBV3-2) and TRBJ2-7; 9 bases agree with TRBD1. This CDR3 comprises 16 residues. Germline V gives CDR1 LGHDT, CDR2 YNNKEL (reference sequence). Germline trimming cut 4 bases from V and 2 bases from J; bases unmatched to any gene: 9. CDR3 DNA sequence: TGTGCCAGCAGCCCGTATGGACAGGGGACTGCCTACGAGCAGTACTTC. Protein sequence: CASSPYGQGTAYEQYF.

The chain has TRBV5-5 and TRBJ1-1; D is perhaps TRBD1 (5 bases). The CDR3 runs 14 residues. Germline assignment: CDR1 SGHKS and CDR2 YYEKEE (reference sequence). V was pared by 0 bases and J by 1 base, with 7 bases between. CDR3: CASSLGGWNTEAFF. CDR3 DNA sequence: TGTGCCAGCAGCTTGGGGGGCTGGAACACTGAAGCTTTCTTT.

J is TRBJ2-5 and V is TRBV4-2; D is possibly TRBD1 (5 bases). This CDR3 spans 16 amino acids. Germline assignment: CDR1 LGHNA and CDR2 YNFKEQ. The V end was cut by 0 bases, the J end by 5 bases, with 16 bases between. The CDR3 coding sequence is TGTGCCAGCAGCCAAGATCTAGGATTTAGACAGGAGACCCAGTACTTC. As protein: CASSQDLGFRQETQYF.

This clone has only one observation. The CDR3 protein is CASSPLTGNTEAFF. Here the CDR3 DNA reads TGTGCCAGCAGTCCCCTGACGGGAAACACTGAAGCTTTCTTT. The chain combines TRBV25-1 with TRBJ1-1; no clear D gene. This CDR3 is 14 amino acids long. Germline V gene lookup returns CDR1 MGHDK and CDR2 SYGVNS. Trimming shortened V by 5 bases and J by 2 bases, and 12 bases separated the two germline ends.

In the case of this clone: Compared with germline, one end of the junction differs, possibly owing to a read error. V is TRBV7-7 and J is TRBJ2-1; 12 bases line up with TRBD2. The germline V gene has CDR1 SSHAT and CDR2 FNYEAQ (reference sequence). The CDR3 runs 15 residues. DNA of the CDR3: TGTGCTAGCAGCCGCGGACTAGCGGGGTCGAGCGAGCAGTTCTTC. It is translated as CASSRGLAGSSEQFF.

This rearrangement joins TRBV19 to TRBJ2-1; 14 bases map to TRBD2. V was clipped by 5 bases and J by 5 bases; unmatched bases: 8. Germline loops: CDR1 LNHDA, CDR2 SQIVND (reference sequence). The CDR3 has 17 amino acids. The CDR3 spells CASSPRLAGGGNNEQFF. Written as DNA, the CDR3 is TGTGCCAGTAGTCCAAGACTAGCGGGAGGGGGGAACAATGAGCAGTTCTTC. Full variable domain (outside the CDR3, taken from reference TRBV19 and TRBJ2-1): DGGITQSPKYLFRKEGQNVTLSCEQNLNHDAMYWYRQDPGQGLRLIYYSQIVNDFQKGDIAEGYSVSREKKESFPLTVTSAQKNPTAFYLCASSPRLAGGGNNEQFFGPGTRLTVL.

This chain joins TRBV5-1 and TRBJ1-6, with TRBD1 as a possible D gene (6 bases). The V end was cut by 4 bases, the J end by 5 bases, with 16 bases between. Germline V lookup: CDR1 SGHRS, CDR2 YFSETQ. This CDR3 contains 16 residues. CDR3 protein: CASSGVSQGDNSPLHF. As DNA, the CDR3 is TGCGCCAGCAGCGGGGTCTCACAGGGCGATAATTCACCCCTCCACTTT. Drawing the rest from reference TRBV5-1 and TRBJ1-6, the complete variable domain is KAGVTQTPRYLIKTRGQQVTLSCSPISGHRSVSWYQQTPGQGLQFLFEYFSETQRNKGNFPGRFSGRQFSNSRSEMNVSTLELGDSALYLCASSGVSQGDNSPLHFGNGTRLTVT.

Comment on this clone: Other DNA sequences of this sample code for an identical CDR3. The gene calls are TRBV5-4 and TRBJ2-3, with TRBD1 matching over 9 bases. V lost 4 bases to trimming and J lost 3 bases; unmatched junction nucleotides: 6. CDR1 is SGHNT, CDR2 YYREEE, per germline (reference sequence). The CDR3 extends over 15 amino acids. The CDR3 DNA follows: TGTGCCAGCAGCCCGGGGGGACAGGGAACAGATACGCAGTATTTT. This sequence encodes CASSPGGQGTDTQYF.

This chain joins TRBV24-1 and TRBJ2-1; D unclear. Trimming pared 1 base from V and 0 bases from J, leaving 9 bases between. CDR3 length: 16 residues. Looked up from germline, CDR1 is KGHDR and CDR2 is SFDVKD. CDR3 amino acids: CATSDFGSSSYNEQFF. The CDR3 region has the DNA TGTGCCACCAGTGATTTCGGGTCGAGCTCCTACAATGAGCAGTTCTTC.

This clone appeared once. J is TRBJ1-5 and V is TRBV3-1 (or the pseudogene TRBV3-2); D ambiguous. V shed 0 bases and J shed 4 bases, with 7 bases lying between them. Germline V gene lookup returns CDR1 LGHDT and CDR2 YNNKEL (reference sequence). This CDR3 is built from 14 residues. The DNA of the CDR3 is TGTGCCAGCAGCCAAGATGGCGGTAATCAGCCCCAGCATTTT. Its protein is CASSQDGGNQPQHF.

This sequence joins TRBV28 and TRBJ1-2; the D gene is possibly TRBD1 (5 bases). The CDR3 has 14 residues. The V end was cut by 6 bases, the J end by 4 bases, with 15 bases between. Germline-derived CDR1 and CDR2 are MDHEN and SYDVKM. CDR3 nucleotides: TGTGCCAGCAGCCTTTCTGCGGGGACCTATGGCTACACCTTC. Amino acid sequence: CASSLSAGTYGYTF.

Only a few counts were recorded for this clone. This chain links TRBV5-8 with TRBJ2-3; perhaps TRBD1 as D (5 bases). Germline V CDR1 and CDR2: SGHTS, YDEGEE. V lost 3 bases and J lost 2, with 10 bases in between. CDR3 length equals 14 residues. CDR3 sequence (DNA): TGTGCCAGCAGCTGGACAAGCCTCACAGATACGCAGTATTTT. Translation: CASSWTSLTDTQYF.

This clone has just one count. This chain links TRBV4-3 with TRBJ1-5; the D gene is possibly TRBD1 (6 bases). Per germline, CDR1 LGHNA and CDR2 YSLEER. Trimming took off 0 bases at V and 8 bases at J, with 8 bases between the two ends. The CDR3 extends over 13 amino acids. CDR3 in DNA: TGCGCCAGCAGCCAAGATAGGGACAAGCCCCAGCATTTT. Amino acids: CASSQDRDKPQHF.

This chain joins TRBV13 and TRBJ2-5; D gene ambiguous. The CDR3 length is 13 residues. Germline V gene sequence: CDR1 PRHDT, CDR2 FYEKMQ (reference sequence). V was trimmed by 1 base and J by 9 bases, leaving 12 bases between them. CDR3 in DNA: TGTGCCAGCAGCTTAGTGGCTCAGCGCGCCCAGTACTTC. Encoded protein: CASSLVAQRAQYF.